This T cell receptor (beta chain) was captured in a study of immune evolution from preneoplasia to lung adenocarcinoma (dated by TCRdb to the early 2020s). In terms of the full investigation: No AAH lesions showed HLA loss of heterozygosity, compared with around 7% of AIS, about 15% of MIA and approximately 30% of ADC lesions. The sample size depended on which specimens were available, not on a prior power calculation. It was reported in the study that 105 samples were used for TCR sequencing. In total, the cohort included roughly 49 patients with pulmonary nodules, all of whom underwent surgical resection. The study used immune gene expression, TCR sequencing and multiplex immunofluorescence to profile the immune contexture of lung adenocarcinoma precursors and invasive adenocarcinoma. TCR sequencing data were obtained from 51 patients. Resected precursor lesions (AAH, AIS, MIA) and invasive adenocarcinomas were compared with paired morphologically normal lung tissue. Class I HLA alleles were inferred from exome data with POLYSOLVER, and allele-specific HLA loss was detected with LOHHLA. The immune data were integrated with whole exome sequencing and methylation data from the same cohort of nodules. Broad study findings and their caveats: Findings were based on association rather than direct causation; larger cohorts with long-term follow-up and longitudinal biopsies were deemed needed. KRAS-mutant nodules showed the highest T cell clonality compared with EGFR-mutant or double wild-type lesions. Because every patient came from Japan and China, how well the results apply to Western populations was uncertain. Top T cell clone frequencies were highest in normal lung and appeared to decrease progressively from AAH through AIS, MIA and invasive adenocarcinoma. Normal lung showed the highest clonality, whereas later-stage lesions appeared to have higher T cell density and diversity but lower clonality.

This clone was seen a handful of times. Which antigen it targets is not known. No base quality values were provided; no much bigger clone lies one nucleotide off. Distinct nucleotide sequences in the sample also encode this CDR3. Between the mid-2010s and the late 2010s, the patients underwent resection in either Japan or China. Histologic diagnosis of each case was confirmed independently by two lung cancer pathologists on H&E slides. Premalignant or tumor cells were enriched for nucleic acid extraction by macro-dissection performed after pathologic assessment. FFPE tissue was used for DNA isolation with the AllPrep DNA/RNA FFPE Kit. TCR beta CDR3 regions were sequenced from DNA using the immunoSEQ hsTCRbeta Kit. Concerning the study's data processing: The ImmunoSEQ Analyzer was used to analyse the TCR sequencing data. T cell clonality was defined as 1 minus Pielou's evenness, as computed on productive rearrangements. The inverse Simpson index, applied to productive templates, was used to measure T cell diversity. T cell density was defined as TCR beta template counts normalized to usable DNA, with usable DNA estimated by amplifying and sequencing housekeeping genes. Two-sided Kruskal-Wallis tests were used to compare TCR metrics across histologic stages. In its TCRdb copy, this immuneACCESS table keeps in-frame sequences only and misses some clones. Where compared with another copy, unresolved V genes explain less than half of these, and the others have no known cause. V, J and clone size reflect that table, while D and trimming were determined from the DNA. Present in this sample are 20,000 to 25,000 clones, over 70% of which were seen just once. 5.6% of the sample is held by the ten biggest clonotypes.

The CDR1 and CDR2 encoded by the germline V gene are MDHEN and SYDVKM. Between the V and J ends, shortened by 3 bases and 1 base respectively, the junction contains 10 bases. Counted from cysteine to phenylalanine, this CDR3 has 16 amino acids. The CDR3 DNA has 48 bases and is translated from base 1. Sequencing was done on a sample of FFPE invasive lung adenocarcinoma tissue. Sample cell subset or site, as interpreted from the label and publication: frankly invasive lung adenocarcinoma (ADC). The sequence was obtained from a person in their sixties with lung adenocarcinoma. The chain is assembled from TRBV28 and TRBJ2-6; there is no confident call for the D gene. CDR3 sequence: CASSFLGNSGANVLTF. The DNA sequence reads TGTGCCAGCAGTTTTCTGGGAAATTCTGGGGCCAACGTCCTGACTTTC.